The clone carrying this T cell receptor beta chain was picked up a small number of times. Its target is unknown. The data were taken from a study of CD8 T cells in ankylosing spondylitis. General study findings and limits: Within matched ankylosing spondylitis synovial fluid, disease-linked clones were reportedly significantly enriched. What appeared characteristic of ankylosing spondylitis blood was a TCR beta motif of eight highly homologous variants. Reactive arthritis synovial fluid and blood previously showed some of these motif variants.

Molecular-barcoded quantitative 5'-RACE produced these TCR beta libraries. MiXCR, run by TCRdb on the 5' RACE reads, gives a single entry per CDR3 protein. The sample lists about 360,000 distinct CDR3 sequences, about 14% occurring once. The V gene's germline CDR1 is MNHEY and CDR2 SMNVEV (reference sequence). The CDR3 loop spans 14 amino acids. V gave up 2 bases and J gave up 10 bases, with 12 bases separating them. The source of this sequence is a male donor with ankylosing spondylitis or in good health (not recorded which). This chain links TRBV27 with TRBJ1-6; D remains unclear. Sequenced: blood, either unsorted or a sorted T cell fraction (not recorded which). The CDR3 bases are TGTGCCAGCAGTTTAAGGGTTGCCTTATCACCCCTCCACTTT. The encoded protein is CASSLRVALSPLHF.